This T cell receptor (beta chain) appears in the sequencing data of a study of T cell responses to AZD1222 COVID-19 vaccine. Whole-study results and caveats: Mostly white British, mostly female donors; authors suggested clonal diversity may be underestimated.

The data were produced by immunoSEQ multiplex PCR, yet TCRdb's version contains in-frame clones alone and is incomplete. Altogether some 91,000 clones are present, approximately 90% being singletons, with the ten largest covering about an eighth. The germline V and J ends were trimmed by 5 bases and 4 bases, with 9 bases remaining between them. CDR1 LNHDA and CDR2 SQIVND come from the germline V gene (reference sequence). The length of the CDR3 is 13 residues. Note on this clone: The antigen is undetermined.

Material: peripheral blood, obtained on day 0 of AZD1222 vaccination. The gene calls are TRBV19 and TRBJ1-5; the D gene is possibly TRBD1 (5 bases). The receptor's source is an adult in good health. The chain's CDR3 is CASSDSRNQPQHF. The DNA of the CDR3 is TGTGCCAGTAGTGACAGTCGGAATCAGCCCCAGCATTTT.